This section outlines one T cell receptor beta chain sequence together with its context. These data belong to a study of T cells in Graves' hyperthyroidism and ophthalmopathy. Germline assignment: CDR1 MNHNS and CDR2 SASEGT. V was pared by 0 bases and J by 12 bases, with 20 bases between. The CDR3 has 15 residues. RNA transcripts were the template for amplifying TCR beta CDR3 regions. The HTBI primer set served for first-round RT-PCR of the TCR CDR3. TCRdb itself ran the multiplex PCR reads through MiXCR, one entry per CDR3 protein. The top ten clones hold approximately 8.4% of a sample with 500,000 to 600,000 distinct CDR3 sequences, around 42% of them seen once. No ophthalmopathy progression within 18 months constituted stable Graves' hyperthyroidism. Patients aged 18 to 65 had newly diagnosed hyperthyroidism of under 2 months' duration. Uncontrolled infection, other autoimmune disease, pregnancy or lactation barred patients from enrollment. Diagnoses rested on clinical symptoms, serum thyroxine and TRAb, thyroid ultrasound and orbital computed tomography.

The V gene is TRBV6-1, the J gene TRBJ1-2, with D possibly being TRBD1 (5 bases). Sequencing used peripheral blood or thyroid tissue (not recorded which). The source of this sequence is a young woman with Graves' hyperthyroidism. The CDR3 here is CASSEALLGGSGHTF. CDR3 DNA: TGTGCCAGCAGTGAAGCGCTTCTCGGGGGTTCGGGCCACACCTTC.